This T cell receptor beta chain was sequenced in a study of beta chain features in type 1 diabetes. Overall study findings and caveats: Fewer junction insertions and more nucleotide deletions appeared in type 1 diabetes patients. Within each of all four CD4+ subsets, Type 1 diabetes patients had TCRB CDR3s that were moderately but significantly shorter.

This clone has a handful of counts. The antigen is unknown. Expressed TCRB transcripts were sequenced after all isolated RNA was converted to cDNA. The table came from immunoSEQ multiplex PCR; TCRdb's copy has only in-frame clones and leaves some out. The table includes about 280,000 clones, over 14% detected once. The CDR3 is 11 amino acids. J was trimmed by 10 bases and V by 6 bases; bases with no gene match: 3. Germline V lookup: CDR1 SNHLY, CDR2 FYNNEI. The sequenced sample was naive CD4+ T cells from blood. The chain is built from TRBV2 and TRBJ1-1; TRBD1 matches at 9 bases. This clonotype originated in a man between 18 and 29 years old with type 1 diabetes. The CDR3 loop reads CASRGTGRAFF. The CDR3 DNA is TGTGCCAGCAGAGGGACAGGGAGAGCTTTCTTT.